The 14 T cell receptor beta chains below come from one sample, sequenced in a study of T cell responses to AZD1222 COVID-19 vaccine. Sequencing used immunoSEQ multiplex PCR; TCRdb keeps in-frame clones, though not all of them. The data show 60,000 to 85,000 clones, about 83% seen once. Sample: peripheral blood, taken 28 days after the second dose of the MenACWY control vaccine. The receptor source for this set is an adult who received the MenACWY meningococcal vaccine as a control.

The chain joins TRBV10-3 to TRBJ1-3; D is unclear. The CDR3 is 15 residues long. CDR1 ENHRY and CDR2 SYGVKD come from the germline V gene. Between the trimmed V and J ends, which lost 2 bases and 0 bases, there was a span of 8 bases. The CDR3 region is CAISEAHSSGNTIYF. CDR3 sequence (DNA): TGTGCCATCAGTGAGGCACACAGCTCTGGAAACACCATATATTTT.

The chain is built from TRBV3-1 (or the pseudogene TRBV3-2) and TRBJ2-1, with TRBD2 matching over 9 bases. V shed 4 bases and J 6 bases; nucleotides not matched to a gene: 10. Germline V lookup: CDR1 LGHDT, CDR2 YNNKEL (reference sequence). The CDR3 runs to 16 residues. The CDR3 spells CASSPLLAGGLNEQFF. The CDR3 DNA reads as TGTGCCAGCAGCCCTTTGTTGGCGGGGGGGCTCAATGAGCAGTTCTTC.

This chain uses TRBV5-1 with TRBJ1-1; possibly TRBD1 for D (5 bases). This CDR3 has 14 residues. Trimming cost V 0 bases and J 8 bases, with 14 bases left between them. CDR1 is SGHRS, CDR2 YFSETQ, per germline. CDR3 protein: CASSLVGARTEAFF. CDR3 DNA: TGCGCCAGCAGCTTGGTCGGGGCCCGGACCGAAGCTTTCTTT.

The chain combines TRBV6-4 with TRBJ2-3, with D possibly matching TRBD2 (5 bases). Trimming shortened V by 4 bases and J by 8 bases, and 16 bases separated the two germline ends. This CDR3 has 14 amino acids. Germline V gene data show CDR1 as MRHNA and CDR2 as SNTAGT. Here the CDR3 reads CASSARSSGSTQYF. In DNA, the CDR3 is TGTGCCAGCAGTGCCAGGTCCTCGGGGAGTACGCAGTATTTT.

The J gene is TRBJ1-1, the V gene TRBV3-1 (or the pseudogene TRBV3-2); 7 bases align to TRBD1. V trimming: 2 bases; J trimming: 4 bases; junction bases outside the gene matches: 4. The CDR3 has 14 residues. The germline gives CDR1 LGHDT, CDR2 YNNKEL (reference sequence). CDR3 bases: TGTGCCAGCAGCCAATTACAGGGGTCCACTGAAGCTTTCTTT. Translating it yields CASSQLQGSTEAFF.

The CDR3 DNA follows: TGTGCCAGCAGCCAAGGAGGTAGAAGGACAGGGGGTGAAAAACTGTTTTTT. This gives the protein CASSQGGRRTGGEKLFF. This chain connects TRBV3-1 (or the pseudogene TRBV3-2) to TRBJ1-4, with 10 nucleotides matching TRBD1. Germline-derived CDR1 and CDR2 are LGHDT and YNNKEL (reference sequence). V trimming: 1 base; J trimming: 7 bases; junction bases outside the gene matches: 9. This CDR3 has 17 amino acids.

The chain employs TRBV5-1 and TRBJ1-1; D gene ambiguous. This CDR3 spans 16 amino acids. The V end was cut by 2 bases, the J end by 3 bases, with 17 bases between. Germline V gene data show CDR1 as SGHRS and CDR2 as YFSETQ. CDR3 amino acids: CASSLFSAAGDTEAFF. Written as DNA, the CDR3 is TGCGCCAGCAGCTTATTCAGTGCCGCTGGGGACACTGAAGCTTTCTTT.

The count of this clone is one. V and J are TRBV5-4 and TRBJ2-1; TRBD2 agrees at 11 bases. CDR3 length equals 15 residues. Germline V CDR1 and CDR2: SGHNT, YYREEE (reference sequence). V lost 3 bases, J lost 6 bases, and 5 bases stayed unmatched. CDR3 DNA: TGTGCCAGCAGCTCTCTAGCGGGAGGCCCCAATGAGCAGTTCTTC. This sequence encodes CASSSLAGGPNEQFF.

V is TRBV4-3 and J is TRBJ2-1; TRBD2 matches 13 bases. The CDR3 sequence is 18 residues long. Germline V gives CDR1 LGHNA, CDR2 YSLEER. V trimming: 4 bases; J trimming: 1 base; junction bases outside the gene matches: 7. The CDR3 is CASSPTSGGANSYNEQFF. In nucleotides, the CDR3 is TGCGCCAGCAGCCCCACTAGCGGGGGGGCGAATTCCTACAATGAGCAGTTCTTC.

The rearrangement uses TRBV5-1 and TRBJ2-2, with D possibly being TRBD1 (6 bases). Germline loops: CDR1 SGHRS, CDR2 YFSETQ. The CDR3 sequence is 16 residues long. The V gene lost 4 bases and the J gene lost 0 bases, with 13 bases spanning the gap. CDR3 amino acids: CASSANPGANTGELFF. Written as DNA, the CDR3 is TGCGCCAGCAGCGCGAATCCAGGGGCGAACACCGGGGAGCTGTTTTTT.

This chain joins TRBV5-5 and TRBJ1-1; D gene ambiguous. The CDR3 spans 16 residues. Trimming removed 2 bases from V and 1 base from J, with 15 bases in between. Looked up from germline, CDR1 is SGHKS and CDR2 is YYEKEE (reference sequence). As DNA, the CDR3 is TGTGCCAGCAGCTTTGCGGCAGAACCACCGAACACTGAAGCTTTCTTT. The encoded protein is CASSFAAEPPNTEAFF.

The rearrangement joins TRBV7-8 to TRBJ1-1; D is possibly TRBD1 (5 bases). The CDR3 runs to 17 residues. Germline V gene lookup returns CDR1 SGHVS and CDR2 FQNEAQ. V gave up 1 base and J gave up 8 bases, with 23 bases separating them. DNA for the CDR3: TGTGCCAGCAGCTTAGTGGCTCCCCCCGGGACCGCCTCAGAAGCTTTCTTT. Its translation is CASSLVAPPGTASEAFF.

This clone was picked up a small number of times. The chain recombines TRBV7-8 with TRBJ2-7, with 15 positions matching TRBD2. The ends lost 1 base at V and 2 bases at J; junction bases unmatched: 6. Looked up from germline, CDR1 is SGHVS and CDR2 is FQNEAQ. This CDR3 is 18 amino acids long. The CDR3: CASSLGGLAGGAPYEQYF. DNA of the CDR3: TGTGCCAGCAGCTTAGGGGGACTAGCGGGAGGTGCCCCCTACGAGCAGTACTTC.

The CDR3 reads CASSFEGGRRNTIYF. In DNA form, the CDR3 reads TGTGCCAGCAGTTTTGAAGGGGGTCGAAGAAACACCATATATTTT. The V gene is TRBV28, the J gene TRBJ1-3, with D possibly being TRBD1 (6 bases). The CDR3 totals 15 residues. V dropped 3 bases and J dropped 5 bases, with 14 bases sitting between them. Germline lookup yields CDR1 MDHEN and CDR2 SYDVKM.